These T cell receptor beta chains were read from a single sample in a study of immune evolution from preneoplasia to lung adenocarcinoma. Sequencing used immunoSEQ multiplex PCR; TCRdb keeps in-frame clones, though not all of them. The data hold about 2,500 clones, with under 80% observed a single time. The source material was FFPE adjacent normal lung tissue. The source is a person aged 70 to 85 with lung adenocarcinoma. CDR3s include the opening cysteine and the closing phenylalanine or tryptophan. D genes are given only for firm matches. Not all rows give a size; the values are once, few, many and, for expanded clones, a class.

d_call: .; cdr3_length: 13; j_call: TRBJ1-4; v_call: TRBV5-1; clone_size: .; cdr3_aa: CASSGRGNEKLFF; cdr3_nt: TGCGCCAGCAGCGGCCGGGGTAATGAAAAACTGTTTTTT
d_call: .; cdr3_length: 12; j_call: TRBJ2-1; v_call: TRBV28; clone_size: once; cdr3_aa: CASSLGGNEQFF; cdr3_nt: TGTGCCAGCAGTTTAGGGGGGAATGAGCAGTTCTTC
d_call: TRBD2; cdr3_length: 13; j_call: TRBJ2-7; v_call: TRBV29-1; clone_size: .; cdr3_aa: CSVGLPVAGEQYF; cdr3_nt: TGCAGCGTTGGACTGCCGGTAGCGGGGGAGCAGTACTTC
d_call: .; cdr3_length: 15; j_call: TRBJ2-3; v_call: TRBV7-9; clone_size: few; cdr3_aa: CASSLQGSSGNTQYF; cdr3_nt: TGTGCCAGCAGCTTACAAGGGAGTTCGGGGAATACGCAGTATTTT
d_call: .; cdr3_length: 13; j_call: TRBJ2-5; v_call: TRBV5-6; clone_size: few; cdr3_aa: CASSYGPPETQYF; cdr3_nt: TGTGCCAGCAGCTACGGTCCCCCGGAGACCCAGTACTTC
d_call: TRBD2; cdr3_length: 18; j_call: TRBJ2-3; v_call: TRBV5-1; clone_size: .; cdr3_aa: CASSLGTSGSRSPDTQYF; cdr3_nt: TGCGCCAGCAGCTTGGGGACTAGCGGGAGTCGAAGTCCAGATACGCAGTATTTT
d_call: TRBD1; cdr3_length: 17; j_call: TRBJ1-2; v_call: TRBV28; clone_size: few; cdr3_aa: CASTIAGGGGQMGGYTF; cdr3_nt: TGTGCCAGCACCATAGCTGGGGGAGGGGGCCAAATGGGCGGCTACACCTTC
d_call: .; cdr3_length: 15; j_call: TRBJ1-2; v_call: TRBV27; clone_size: .; cdr3_aa: CASSPRVQANYGYTF; cdr3_nt: TGTGCCAGCAGTCCCCGGGTTCAGGCTAACTATGGCTACACCTTC
d_call: .; cdr3_length: 16; j_call: TRBJ2-3; v_call: TRBV11-2; clone_size: .; cdr3_aa: CASSLGGATDTDTQYF; cdr3_nt: TGTGCCAGCAGCTTAGGAGGGGCTACTGACACAGATACGCAGTATTTT
d_call: .; cdr3_length: 17; j_call: TRBJ2-7; v_call: TRBV4-2; clone_size: .; cdr3_aa: CASSQDRELANPYEQYF; cdr3_nt: TGTGCCAGCAGCCAAGATCGGGAGCTAGCGAACCCCTACGAGCAGTACTTC
d_call: .; cdr3_length: 14; j_call: TRBJ1-1; v_call: TRBV28; clone_size: .; cdr3_aa: CASSLSQMNTEAFF; cdr3_nt: TGTGCCAGCAGTTTATCACAGATGAACACTGAAGCTTTCTTT
d_call: TRBD2; cdr3_length: 16; j_call: TRBJ2-3; v_call: TRBV28; clone_size: .; cdr3_aa: CASSFDSSGRTDTQYF; cdr3_nt: TGTGCCAGCAGTTTTGATTCTAGCGGCCGCACAGATACGCAGTATTTT
d_call: .; cdr3_length: 16; j_call: TRBJ2-2; v_call: TRBV2; clone_size: .; cdr3_aa: CASSESGSWDTGELFF; cdr3_nt: TGTGCCAGCAGTGAATCCGGGAGCTGGGACACCGGGGAGCTGTTTTTT
d_call: .; cdr3_length: 15; j_call: TRBJ2-3; v_call: TRBV6-4; clone_size: .; cdr3_aa: CASSDSGQRTDTQYF; cdr3_nt: TGTGCCAGCAGTGACTCTGGGCAGCGCACAGATACGCAGTATTTT
d_call: TRBD2; cdr3_length: 15; j_call: TRBJ2-1; v_call: TRBV6-6; clone_size: .; cdr3_aa: CASSYSGRGKSEQFF; cdr3_nt: TGTGCCAGCAGTTACAGCGGGAGGGGTAAGAGTGAGCAGTTCTTC
d_call: .; cdr3_length: 10; j_call: TRBJ1-4; v_call: TRBV10-2; clone_size: .; cdr3_aa: CASGGEKLFF; cdr3_nt: TGCGCCAGCGGGGGAGAAAAACTGTTTTTT
d_call: .; cdr3_length: 14; j_call: TRBJ2-1; v_call: TRBV28; clone_size: .; cdr3_aa: CASSVTQGYNEQFF; cdr3_nt: TGTGCCAGCAGTGTAACTCAGGGTTACAATGAGCAGTTCTTC
d_call: .; cdr3_length: 10; j_call: TRBJ2-1; v_call: TRBV20-1; clone_size: .; cdr3_aa: CSASSNEQFF; cdr3_nt: TGCAGTGCTAGTAGCAATGAGCAGTTCTTC
d_call: TRBD2; cdr3_length: 12; j_call: TRBJ2-1; v_call: TRBV29-1; clone_size: .; cdr3_aa: CSVATSGSLGFF; cdr3_nt: TGCAGCGTTGCGACTAGCGGGAGTTTAGGATTCTTC
d_call: .; cdr3_length: 15; j_call: TRBJ2-1; v_call: TRBV6-1; clone_size: .; cdr3_aa: CASTRDSRSYNEQFF; cdr3_nt: TGTGCCAGCACCCGGGACTCGCGCTCCTACAATGAGCAGTTCTTC
d_call: TRBD2; cdr3_length: 15; j_call: TRBJ2-3; v_call: TRBV7-8; clone_size: .; cdr3_aa: CASSPRGGSTDTQYF; cdr3_nt: TGTGCCAGCAGCCCCCGGGGGGGCAGCACAGATACGCAGTATTTT
d_call: .; cdr3_length: 13; j_call: TRBJ2-2; v_call: TRBV5-1; clone_size: .; cdr3_aa: CASSFGSTGELFF; cdr3_nt: TGCGCCAGCAGCTTCGGGAGCACCGGGGAGCTGTTTTTT
d_call: .; cdr3_length: 12; j_call: TRBJ2-3; v_call: TRBV7-6; clone_size: .; cdr3_aa: CASSSITDTQYF; cdr3_nt: TGTGCCAGCAGCTCCATTACAGATACGCAGTATTTT
d_call: .; cdr3_length: 14; j_call: TRBJ1-2; v_call: TRBV5-6; clone_size: .; cdr3_aa: CASSAAGLRYGYTF; cdr3_nt: TGTGCCAGCAGCGCCGCCGGGCTGAGGTATGGCTACACCTTC
d_call: .; cdr3_length: 12; j_call: TRBJ2-2; v_call: TRBV27; clone_size: few; cdr3_aa: CASRLGVGELFF; cdr3_nt: TGTGCCAGCAGGTTGGGGGTCGGGGAGCTGTTTTTT
d_call: .; cdr3_length: 15; j_call: TRBJ1-1; v_call: TRBV4-1; clone_size: .; cdr3_aa: CASSHPGTGNTEAFF; cdr3_nt: TGCGCCAGCAGCCATCCCGGGACGGGGAACACTGAAGCTTTCTTT
d_call: .; cdr3_length: 11; j_call: TRBJ1-2; v_call: TRBV20-1; clone_size: .; cdr3_aa: CSASINYGYTF; cdr3_nt: TGCAGTGCTAGCATTAACTATGGCTACACCTTC
d_call: .; cdr3_length: 13; j_call: TRBJ1-1; v_call: TRBV6-5; clone_size: .; cdr3_aa: CASSYSYNTEAFF; cdr3_nt: TGTGCCAGCAGTTACTCCTACAACACTGAAGCTTTCTTT
d_call: .; cdr3_length: 15; j_call: TRBJ2-5; v_call: TRBV9; clone_size: .; cdr3_aa: CASSVDGRYGETQYF; cdr3_nt: TGTGCCAGCAGCGTAGATGGACGATACGGAGAGACCCAGTACTTC
d_call: TRBD1; cdr3_length: 16; j_call: TRBJ1-2; v_call: TRBV30; clone_size: few; cdr3_aa: CAWTRDSAWGFYRYTF; cdr3_nt: TGTGCCTGGACCCGGGACAGCGCGTGGGGTTTTTATCGCTACACCTTC
d_call: .; cdr3_length: 15; j_call: TRBJ2-1; v_call: TRBV11-2; clone_size: .; cdr3_aa: CASSLGGGHYNEQFF; cdr3_nt: TGTGCCAGCAGCTTAGGTGGGGGGCACTACAATGAGCAGTTCTTC
d_call: .; cdr3_length: 11; j_call: TRBJ1-2; v_call: TRBV29-1; clone_size: .; cdr3_aa: CSVRQVYGYTF; cdr3_nt: TGCAGCGTCCGACAAGTCTATGGCTACACCTTC
d_call: .; cdr3_length: 15; j_call: TRBJ2-6; v_call: TRBV5-1; clone_size: .; cdr3_aa: CASSLTLSGANVLTF; cdr3_nt: TGCGCCAGCAGCTTGACATTGTCTGGGGCCAACGTCCTGACTTTC
d_call: TRBD2; cdr3_length: 15; j_call: TRBJ2-7; v_call: TRBV18; clone_size: .; cdr3_aa: CASSRVAGETYEQYF; cdr3_nt: TGTGCCAGCTCACGGGTAGCGGGAGAGACCTACGAGCAGTACTTC
d_call: .; cdr3_length: 15; j_call: TRBJ2-7; v_call: TRBV10-2; clone_size: .; cdr3_aa: CASSEVVGGTEGQYF; cdr3_nt: TGCGCCAGCAGTGAGGTGGTAGGGGGGACGGAGGGGCAGTACTTC
d_call: .; cdr3_length: 14; j_call: TRBJ2-7; v_call: TRBV11-2; clone_size: .; cdr3_aa: CASSVGHSSYEQYF; cdr3_nt: TGTGCCAGCAGCGTGGGCCACAGCTCCTACGAGCAGTACTTC
d_call: .; cdr3_length: 15; j_call: TRBJ2-1; v_call: TRBV7-3; clone_size: .; cdr3_aa: CASSLTGGAHNEQFF; cdr3_nt: TGTGCCAGCAGCTTAACAGGCGGGGCTCACAATGAGCAGTTCTTC
d_call: .; cdr3_length: 13; j_call: TRBJ1-2; v_call: TRBV2; clone_size: .; cdr3_aa: CASRDQGFSGYTF; cdr3_nt: TGTGCCAGCAGAGATCAGGGGTTTTCTGGCTACACCTTC
d_call: .; cdr3_length: 18; j_call: TRBJ2-6; v_call: TRBV12-5; clone_size: .; cdr3_aa: CASGLQNPRGAGANVLTF; cdr3_nt: TGTGCTAGTGGTTTGCAAAACCCCCGGGGCGCTGGGGCCAACGTCCTGACTTTC
d_call: .; cdr3_length: 13; j_call: TRBJ2-2; v_call: TRBV6-1; clone_size: .; cdr3_aa: CASGLRMTGELFF; cdr3_nt: TGTGCCAGCGGACTACGAATGACCGGGGAGCTGTTTTTT
d_call: .; cdr3_length: 10; j_call: TRBJ1-5; v_call: TRBV21-1; clone_size: few; cdr3_aa: CASSNQPQHF; cdr3_nt: TGTGCCAGCAGCAATCAGCCCCAGCATTTT
d_call: .; cdr3_length: 13; j_call: TRBJ2-2; v_call: TRBV27; clone_size: .; cdr3_aa: CASSLFLSGELFF; cdr3_nt: TGTGCCAGCAGTTTATTTTTGAGCGGGGAGCTGTTTTTT
d_call: .; cdr3_length: 14; j_call: TRBJ2-7; v_call: TRBV11-3; clone_size: .; cdr3_aa: CASSQKRGIYEQYF; cdr3_nt: TGTGCCAGCAGTCAGAAACGAGGGATCTACGAGCAGTACTTC
d_call: .; cdr3_length: 13; j_call: TRBJ1-2; v_call: TRBV27; clone_size: .; cdr3_aa: CASSTEGNYGYTF; cdr3_nt: TGTGCCAGCAGCACGGAGGGGAACTATGGCTACACCTTC
d_call: TRBD1; cdr3_length: 17; j_call: TRBJ1-3; v_call: TRBV5-6; clone_size: few; cdr3_aa: CASSRWTGTDSGNTIYF; cdr3_nt: TGTGCCAGCAGCCGCTGGACAGGGACAGACTCTGGAAACACCATATATTTT
d_call: TRBD1; cdr3_length: 14; j_call: TRBJ2-6; v_call: TRBV19; clone_size: .; cdr3_aa: CASRTGGKANVLTF; cdr3_nt: TGTGCCAGTAGGACAGGGGGGAAGGCCAACGTCCTGACTTTC
d_call: TRBD2; cdr3_length: 14; j_call: TRBJ2-7; v_call: TRBV11-1; clone_size: .; cdr3_aa: CASSLERTRDEQYF; cdr3_nt: TGTGCCAGCAGCTTAGAGCGGACTAGGGACGAGCAGTACTTC
d_call: TRBD1; cdr3_length: 15; j_call: TRBJ1-5; v_call: TRBV5-8; clone_size: .; cdr3_aa: CASSRTGQSNQPQHF; cdr3_nt: TGTGCCAGCAGCCGAACGGGACAGAGCAATCAGCCCCAGCATTTT